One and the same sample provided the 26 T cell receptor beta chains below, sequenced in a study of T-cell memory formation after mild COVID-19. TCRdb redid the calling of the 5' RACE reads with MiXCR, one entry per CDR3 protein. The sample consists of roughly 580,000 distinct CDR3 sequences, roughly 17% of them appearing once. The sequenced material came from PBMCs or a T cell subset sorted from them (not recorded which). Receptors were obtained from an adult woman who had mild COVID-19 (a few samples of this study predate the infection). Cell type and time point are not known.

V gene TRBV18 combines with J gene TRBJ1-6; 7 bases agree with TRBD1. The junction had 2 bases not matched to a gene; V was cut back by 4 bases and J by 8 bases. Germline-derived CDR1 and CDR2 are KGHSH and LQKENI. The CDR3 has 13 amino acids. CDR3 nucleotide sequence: TGTGCCAGCTCACACGGGACAGATTCACCCCTCCACTTT. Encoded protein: CASSHGTDSPLHF.

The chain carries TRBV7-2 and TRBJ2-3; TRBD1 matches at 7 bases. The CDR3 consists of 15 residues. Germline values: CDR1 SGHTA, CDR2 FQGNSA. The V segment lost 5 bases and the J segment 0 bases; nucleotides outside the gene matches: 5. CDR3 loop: CASSQGQLSTDTQYF. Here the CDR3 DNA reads TGTGCCAGCAGCCAGGGACAGTTGAGCACAGATACGCAGTATTTT. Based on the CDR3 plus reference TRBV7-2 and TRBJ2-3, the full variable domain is GAGVSQSPSNKVTEKGKDVELRCDPISGHTALYWYRQSLGQGLEFLIYFQGNSAPDKSGLPSDRFSAERTGGSVSTLTIQRTQQEDSAVYLCASSQGQLSTDTQYFGPGTRLTVL.

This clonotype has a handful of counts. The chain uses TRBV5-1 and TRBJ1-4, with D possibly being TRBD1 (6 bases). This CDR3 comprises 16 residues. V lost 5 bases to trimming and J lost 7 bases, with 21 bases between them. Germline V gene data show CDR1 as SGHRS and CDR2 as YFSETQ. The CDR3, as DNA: TGCGCCAGCAGTCGGGGCGTACGGGGGGCATGTGAAAAACTGTTTTTT. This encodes CASSRGVRGACEKLFF.

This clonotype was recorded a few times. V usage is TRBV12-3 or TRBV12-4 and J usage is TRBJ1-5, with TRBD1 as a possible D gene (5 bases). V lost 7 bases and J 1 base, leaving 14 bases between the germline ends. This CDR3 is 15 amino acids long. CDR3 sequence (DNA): TGTGCCAGCACCCTACGGGGCGGGAGCAATCAGCCCCAGCATTTT. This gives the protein CASTLRGGSNQPQHF.

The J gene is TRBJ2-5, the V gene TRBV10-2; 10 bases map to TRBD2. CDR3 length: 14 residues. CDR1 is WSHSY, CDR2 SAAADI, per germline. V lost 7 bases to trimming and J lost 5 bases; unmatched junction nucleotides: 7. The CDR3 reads CASTRAGGLETQYF. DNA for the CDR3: TGCGCCAGCACTAGAGCGGGGGGGCTGGAGACCCAGTACTTC.

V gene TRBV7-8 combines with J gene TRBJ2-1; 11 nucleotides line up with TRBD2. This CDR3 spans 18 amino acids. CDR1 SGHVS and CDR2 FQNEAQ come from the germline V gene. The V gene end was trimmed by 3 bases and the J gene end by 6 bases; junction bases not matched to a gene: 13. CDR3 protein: CASSFLLLAGGPGNEQFF. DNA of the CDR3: TGTGCCAGCAGCTTCCTCCTGTTAGCGGGAGGGCCGGGCAATGAGCAGTTCTTC.

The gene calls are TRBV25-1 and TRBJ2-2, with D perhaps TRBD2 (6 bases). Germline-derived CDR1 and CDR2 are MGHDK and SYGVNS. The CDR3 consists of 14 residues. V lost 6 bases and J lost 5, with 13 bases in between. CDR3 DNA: TGTGCCAGCAGAGGCGGGATGGATACCGGGGAGCTGTTTTTT. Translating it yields CASRGGMDTGELFF. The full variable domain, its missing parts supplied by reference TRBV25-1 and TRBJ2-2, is EADIYQTPRYLVIGTGKKITLECSQTMGHDKMYWYQQDPGMELHLIHYSYGVNSTEKGDLSSESTVSRIRTEHFPLTLESARPSHTSQYLCASRGGMDTGELFFGEGSRLTVL.

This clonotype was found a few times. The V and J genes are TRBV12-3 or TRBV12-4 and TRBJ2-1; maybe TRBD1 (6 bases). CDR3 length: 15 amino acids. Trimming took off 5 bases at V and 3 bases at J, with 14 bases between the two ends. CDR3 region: CASSPRDNNYNEQFF. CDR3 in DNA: TGTGCCAGCAGTCCCCGGGACAACAACTACAATGAGCAGTTCTTC.

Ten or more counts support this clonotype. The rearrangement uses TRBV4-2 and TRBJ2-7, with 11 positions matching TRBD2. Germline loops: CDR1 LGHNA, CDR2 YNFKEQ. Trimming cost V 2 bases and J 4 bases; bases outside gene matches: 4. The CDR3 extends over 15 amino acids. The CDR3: CASSQSGTSGYEQYF. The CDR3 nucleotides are TGTGCCAGCAGCCAATCCGGGACTAGCGGTTACGAGCAGTACTTC.

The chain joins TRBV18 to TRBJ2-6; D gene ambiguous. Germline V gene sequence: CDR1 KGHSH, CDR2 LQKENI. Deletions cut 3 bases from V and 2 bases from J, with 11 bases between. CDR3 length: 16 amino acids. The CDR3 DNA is TGTGCCAGCTCACCTGGAAGAGAGGCTGGGGCCAACGTCCTGACTTTC. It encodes CASSPGREAGANVLTF.

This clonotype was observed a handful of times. The CDR3 loop is CSVEDSRRTETQYF. DNA for the CDR3: TGCAGCGTTGAAGATTCAAGGAGAACGGAGACCCAGTACTTC. V usage is TRBV29-1 and J usage is TRBJ2-5; D is ambiguous. Germline V CDR1 and CDR2: SQVTM, ANQGSEA. The germline V and J ends were trimmed by 0 bases and 5 bases, with 13 bases remaining between them. This CDR3 region has 14 residues.

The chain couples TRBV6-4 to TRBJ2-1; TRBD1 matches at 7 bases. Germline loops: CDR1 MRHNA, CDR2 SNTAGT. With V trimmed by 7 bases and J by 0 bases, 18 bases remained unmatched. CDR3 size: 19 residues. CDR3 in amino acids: CASNRTGRNYCCSYNEQFF. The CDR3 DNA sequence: TGTGCCAGCAACCGGACAGGTCGTAACTATTGTTGCTCCTACAATGAGCAGTTCTTC.

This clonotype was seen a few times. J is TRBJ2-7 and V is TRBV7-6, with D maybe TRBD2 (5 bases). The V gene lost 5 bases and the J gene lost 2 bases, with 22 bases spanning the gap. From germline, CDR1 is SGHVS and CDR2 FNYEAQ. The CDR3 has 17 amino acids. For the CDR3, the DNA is TGTGCCAGCAGCCCTGTCGGAGCGGCCTTAGGCCCCTACGAGCAGTACTTC. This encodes CASSPVGAALGPYEQYF.

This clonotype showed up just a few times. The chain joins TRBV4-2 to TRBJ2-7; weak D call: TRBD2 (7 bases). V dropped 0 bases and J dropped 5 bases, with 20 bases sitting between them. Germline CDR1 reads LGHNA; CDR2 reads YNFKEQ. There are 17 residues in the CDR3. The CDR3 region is CASSQDGRGRGRDEQYF. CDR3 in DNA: TGTGCCAGCAGCCAAGATGGGAGGGGCCGGGGGCGCGACGAGCAGTACTTC.

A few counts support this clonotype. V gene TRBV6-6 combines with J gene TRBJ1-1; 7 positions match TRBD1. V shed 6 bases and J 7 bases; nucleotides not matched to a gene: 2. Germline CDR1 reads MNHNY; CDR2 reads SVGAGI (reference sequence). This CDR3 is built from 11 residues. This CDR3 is CASSWDSEAFF. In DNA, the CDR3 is TGTGCCAGCAGCTGGGACAGTGAAGCTTTCTTT.

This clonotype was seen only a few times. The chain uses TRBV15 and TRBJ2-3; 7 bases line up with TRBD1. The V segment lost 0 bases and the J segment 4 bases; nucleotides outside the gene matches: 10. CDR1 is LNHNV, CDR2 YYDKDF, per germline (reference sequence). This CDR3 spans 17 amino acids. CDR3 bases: TGTGCCACCAGCAGAGATATTAAGGGGGCGGGCTCAGATACGCAGTATTTT. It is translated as CATSRDIKGAGSDTQYF.

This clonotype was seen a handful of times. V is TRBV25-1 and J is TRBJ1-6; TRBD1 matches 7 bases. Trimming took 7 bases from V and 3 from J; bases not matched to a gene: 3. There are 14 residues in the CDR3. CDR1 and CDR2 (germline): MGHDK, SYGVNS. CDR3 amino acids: CASIDRDYNSPLHF. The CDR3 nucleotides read TGTGCCAGCATTGACAGGGACTATAATTCACCCCTCCACTTT. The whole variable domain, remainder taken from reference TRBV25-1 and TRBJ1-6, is EADIYQTPRYLVIGTGKKITLECSQTMGHDKMYWYQQDPGMELHLIHYSYGVNSTEKGDLSSESTVSRIRTEHFPLTLESARPSHTSQYLCASIDRDYNSPLHFGNGTRLTVT.

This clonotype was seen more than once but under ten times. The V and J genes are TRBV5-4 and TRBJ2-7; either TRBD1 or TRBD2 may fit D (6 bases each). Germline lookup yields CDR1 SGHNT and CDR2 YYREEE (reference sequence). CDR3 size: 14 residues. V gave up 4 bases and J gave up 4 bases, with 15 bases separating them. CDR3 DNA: TGTGCCAGCAGCGTGAGGGGGGCGACATACGAGCAGTACTTC. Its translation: CASSVRGATYEQYF.

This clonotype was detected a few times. CDR3 region: CASSQEAGPNYGYTF. CDR3 DNA sequence: TGCGCCAGCAGCCAAGAAGCAGGCCCAAACTATGGCTACACCTTC. This chain uses TRBV4-3 with TRBJ1-2; unclear D gene. Trimming stripped 0 bases from V and 2 bases from J, with 10 bases between. CDR3 length: 15 residues. Germline V gene data show CDR1 as LGHNA and CDR2 as YSLEER.

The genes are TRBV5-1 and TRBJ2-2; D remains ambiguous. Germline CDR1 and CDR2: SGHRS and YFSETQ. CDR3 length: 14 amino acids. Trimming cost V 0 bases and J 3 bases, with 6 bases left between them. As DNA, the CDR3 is TGCGCCAGCAGCTTGGAGTTATACACCGGGGAGCTGTTTTTT. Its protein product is CASSLELYTGELFF.

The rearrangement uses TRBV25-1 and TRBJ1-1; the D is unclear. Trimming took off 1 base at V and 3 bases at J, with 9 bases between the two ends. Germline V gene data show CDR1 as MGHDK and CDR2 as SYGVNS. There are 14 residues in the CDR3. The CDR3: CASSEWGSDTEAFF. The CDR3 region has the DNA TGTGCCAGCAGTGAATGGGGAAGTGACACTGAAGCTTTCTTT.

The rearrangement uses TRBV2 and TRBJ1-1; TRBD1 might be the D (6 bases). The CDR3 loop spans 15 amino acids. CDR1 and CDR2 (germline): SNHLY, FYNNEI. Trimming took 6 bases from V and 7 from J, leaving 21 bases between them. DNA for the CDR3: TGTGCCAGCAGCCCAAGGGGGGGGGAACAGGGTGAAGCTTTCTTT. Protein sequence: CASSPRGGEQGEAFF.

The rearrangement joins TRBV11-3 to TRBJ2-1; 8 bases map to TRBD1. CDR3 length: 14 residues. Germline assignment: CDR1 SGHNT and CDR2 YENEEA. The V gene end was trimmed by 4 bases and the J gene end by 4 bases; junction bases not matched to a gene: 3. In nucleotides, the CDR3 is TGTGCCAGCAGCTCTCGACAGGGGTACAATGAGCAGTTCTTC. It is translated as CASSSRQGYNEQFF. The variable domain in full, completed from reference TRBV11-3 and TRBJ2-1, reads EAGVVQSPRYKIIEKKQPVAFWCNPISGHNTLYWYLQNLGQGPELLIRYENEEAVDDSQLPKDRFSAERLKGVDSTLKIQPAELGDSAVYLCASSSRQGYNEQFFGPGTRLTVL.

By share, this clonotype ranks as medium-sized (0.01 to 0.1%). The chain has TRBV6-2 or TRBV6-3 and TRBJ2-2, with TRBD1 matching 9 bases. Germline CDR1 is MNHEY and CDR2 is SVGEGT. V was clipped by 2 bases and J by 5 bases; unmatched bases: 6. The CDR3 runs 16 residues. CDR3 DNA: TGTGCCAGCAGTTACCCGACAGGGGGATCGACCGGGGAGCTGTTTTTT. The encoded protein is CASSYPTGGSTGELFF.

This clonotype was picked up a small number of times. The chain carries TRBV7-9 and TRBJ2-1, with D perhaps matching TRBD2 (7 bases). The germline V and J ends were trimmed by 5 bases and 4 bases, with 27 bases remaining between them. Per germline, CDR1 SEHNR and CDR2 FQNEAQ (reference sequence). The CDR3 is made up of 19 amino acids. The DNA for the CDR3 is TGTGCCAGCAGCCTCGAGAGGATGCGGGGGCCGTTGCGTTACAATGAGCAGTTCTTC. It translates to CASSLERMRGPLRYNEQFF.

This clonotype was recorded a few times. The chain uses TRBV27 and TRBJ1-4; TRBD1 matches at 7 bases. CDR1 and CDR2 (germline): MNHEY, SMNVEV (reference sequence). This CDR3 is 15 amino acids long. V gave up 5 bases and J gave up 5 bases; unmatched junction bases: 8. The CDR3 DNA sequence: TGTGCCAGCAGTCTCTGGGGACAGAAAAATGAAAAACTGTTTTTT. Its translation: CASSLWGQKNEKLFF.